The 16 T cell receptor beta chains below all came from one sample that was sequenced in a study of cytomegalovirus exposure and HLA in healthy donors. Primers for the PCR totalled 60 Vbeta and 13 Jbeta. Sequencing was performed with immunoSEQ multiplex PCR; in TCRdb, only in-frame clones are kept and a portion is missing. The table has about 120,000 clones, 70% to 80% seen once; the top ten hold around 2.7%. The sample was PBMCs. These receptor sequences come from a woman in her thirties or forties in good health and CMV-seropositive.

The chain links TRBV27 to TRBJ2-6; D perhaps matches TRBD1 (5 bases). This CDR3 spans 16 amino acids. The germline gives CDR1 MNHEY, CDR2 SMNVEV (reference sequence). Trimming removed 1 base from V and 0 bases from J, with 7 bases in between. Here the CDR3 DNA reads TGTGCCAGCAGTTTATACAGGCCCTCTGGGGCCAACGTCCTGACTTTC. It codes for CASSLYRPSGANVLTF.

The rearrangement uses TRBV2 and TRBJ2-7, with a possible D match to TRBD2 (5 bases). Germline CDR1 reads SNHLY; CDR2 reads FYNNEI. V lost 8 bases to trimming and J lost 3 bases, with 14 bases between them. The CDR3 runs 13 residues. CDR3 region: CASDGRDSYEQYF. As DNA, the CDR3 is TGTGCCAGCGATGGACGGGATAGCTACGAGCAGTACTTC.

The gene calls are TRBV2 and TRBJ1-1; 8 bases line up with TRBD1. The germline CDR1 and CDR2 sequences are SNHLY and FYNNEI. V trimming: 8 bases; J trimming: 4 bases; junction bases outside the gene matches: 6. This CDR3 is 13 amino acids long. The CDR3 region has the DNA TGTGCCAGCCCGACAGGGGATGGCACTGAAGCTTTCTTT. This encodes CASPTGDGTEAFF.

The chain recombines TRBV25-1 with TRBJ1-2, with 7 bases lining up with TRBD1. CDR3 length: 14 residues. After removal of 4 bases from V and 2 bases from J, the junction contained 4 bases not matched to a gene. Germline V CDR1 and CDR2: MGHDK, SYGVNS. CDR3 in DNA: TGTGCCAGCAGTGCGCAGACAGGGAACTATGGCTACACCTTC. Protein sequence: CASSAQTGNYGYTF.

J is TRBJ1-5 and V is TRBV11-3; no reliable D call. Germline loops: CDR1 SGHNT, CDR2 YENEEA. The CDR3 contains 11 residues. The ends were cut back, 3 bases at V and 6 bases at J, with 3 bases in the middle. CDR3 DNA: TGTGCCAGCAGCTTCAGTCAGCCCCAGCATTTT. Translated: CASSFSQPQHF.

This clone appeared a few times. This chain joins TRBV19 and TRBJ2-2, with 11 bases matching TRBD1. This CDR3 comprises 16 residues. Losses at the gene ends were 6 bases for V and 1 base for J; bases not matched to a gene: 4. In germline, CDR1 is LNHDA, CDR2 SQIVND (reference sequence). This CDR3 is CASRDRGRGNTGELFF. Here the CDR3 DNA reads TGTGCCAGTAGGGACAGGGGGCGAGGGAACACCGGGGAGCTGTTTTTT.

The chain joins TRBV29-1 to TRBJ2-3; 8 bases align to TRBD2. The length of the CDR3 is 16 residues. Germline values: CDR1 SQVTM, CDR2 ANQGSEA. With 7 bases clipped from V and 0 bases from J, the junction kept 12 bases outside the gene matches. For the CDR3, the DNA is TGCAGCGGCGCCGGGAGGGGATATACTAGCACAGATACGCAGTATTTT. Protein: CSGAGRGYTSTDTQYF.

The chain joins TRBV30 to TRBJ2-5; TRBD1 aligns across 12 bases. The DNA end is a closer match to TRBJ2-7, so the J assignment may be wrong. The CDR3 sequence is 15 residues long. Germline V gene lookup returns CDR1 GTSNPN and CDR2 SVGIG (reference sequence). Here the CDR3 reads CAWRGIPGQGAEQYF. CDR3 in DNA: TGTGCCTGGAGGGGGATTCCGGGACAGGGGGCCGAGCAGTACTTC.

The table lists this clone with a few counts. The V gene is TRBV5-1, the J gene TRBJ1-1, with D perhaps matching TRBD1 (5 bases). Germline-derived CDR1 and CDR2 are SGHRS and YFSETQ. The CDR3 covers 15 residues. V was clipped by 4 bases and J by 1 base, with 14 bases between them. The CDR3 DNA follows: TGCGCCAGCAGCCCCCCCTTGGGGGGGAACACTGAAGCTTTCTTT. This encodes CASSPPLGGNTEAFF.

The chain is built from TRBV4-2 and TRBJ2-3, with TRBD2 matching 11 bases. The V and J ends lost 2 bases and 3 bases, in that order; junction bases with no gene match: 10. Germline V CDR1 and CDR2: LGHNA, YNFKEQ. This CDR3 contains 18 residues. The CDR3 DNA is TGTGCCAGCAGCCAACGAACTAGCGGGAGCCTCGGGACAGATACGCAGTATTTT. Its protein is CASSQRTSGSLGTDTQYF.

V usage is TRBV7-2 and J usage is TRBJ1-5, with D perhaps matching TRBD1 (6 bases). The length of the CDR3 is 13 residues. Germline lookup yields CDR1 SGHTA and CDR2 FQGNSA. Between the trimmed V and J ends, which lost 3 bases and 5 bases, there was a span of 8 bases. The CDR3 here is CASSFKGDQPQHF. DNA of the CDR3: TGTGCCAGCAGCTTCAAGGGGGATCAGCCCCAGCATTTT.

This chain joins TRBV5-1 and TRBJ1-4; 7 positions agree with TRBD1. This CDR3 region has 16 residues. The V and J ends lost 3 bases and 1 base, in that order; junction bases with no gene match: 6. Germline V gene data show CDR1 as SGHRS and CDR2 as YFSETQ. The CDR3 reads CASSSTGKVTNEKLFF. CDR3 coding DNA: TGCGCCAGCAGCTCGACAGGGAAGGTAACTAATGAAAAACTGTTTTTT.

Regarding this clone: A far more abundant clone sits one base away, making this likely a read error. The rearrangement links TRBV30 to TRBJ1-5; D gene unclear. Germline V gene data show CDR1 as GTSNPN and CDR2 as SVGIG (reference sequence). The CDR3 loop spans 13 amino acids. Written as DNA, the CDR3 is TGTGCCTGGAGTGTAGCCGGCAATCAGGCCCAGCATTTT. Translating it yields CAWSVAGNQAQHF.

The chain recombines TRBV5-5 with TRBJ2-1; D may be TRBD1 (6 bases). CDR1 and CDR2 from the germline V gene are SGHKS and YYEKEE (reference sequence). V lost 4 bases, J lost 5 bases, and 16 bases lay in between. There are 15 residues in the CDR3. As DNA, the CDR3 is TGTGCCAGCAGCAAGGTCGGGACATCCCACAATGAGCAGTTCTTC. Translated: CASSKVGTSHNEQFF.

This chain's CDR3 is CAWSALGGQSYEQYF. In nucleotides, the CDR3 is TGTGCCTGGAGTGCTTTGGGGGGGCAGTCCTACGAGCAGTACTTC. V and J are TRBV30 and TRBJ2-7; maybe TRBD2 (7 bases). Germline V gives CDR1 GTSNPN, CDR2 SVGIG (reference sequence). Trimming pared 1 base from V and 1 base from J, leaving 14 bases between. The CDR3 extends over 15 amino acids. Full variable domain (rest looked up from reference TRBV30 and TRBJ2-7): SQTIHQWPATLVQPVGSPLSLECTVEGTSNPNLYWYRQAAGRGLQLLFYSVGIGQISSEVPQNLSASRPQDRQFILSSKKLLLSDSGFYLCAWSALGGQSYEQYFGPGTRLTVT.

This chain links TRBV9 with TRBJ2-7, with a possible D match to TRBD1 (6 bases). CDR3 length: 15 residues. Germline loops: CDR1 SGDLS, CDR2 YYNGEE. V dropped 0 bases and J dropped 0 bases, with 10 bases sitting between them. CDR3 in DNA: TGTGCCAGCAGCGTAGCAGGGGACAACTCCTACGAGCAGTACTTC. This gives the protein CASSVAGDNSYEQYF.